This TCR beta chain was identified in a study of blood T cells in healthy people across ages. The germline CDR1 and CDR2 sequences are LGHNA and YSLEER. The CDR3 totals 19 residues. The V gene end was trimmed by 0 bases and the J gene end by 7 bases; junction bases not matched to a gene: 12. Using a J-beta primer mix together with a sample-barcoded 5' primer, a second PCR was run for about 6 to 12 cycles. Each cDNA molecule carried a tag from a template-switch adaptor that contained 12 random nucleotides. In TCRdb, the 5' RACE reads were re-called with MiXCR into one record per CDR3 protein. The sample has 650,000 to 900,000 distinct CDR3 sequences, 55% to 65% seen once.

The sequence derives from a young man in good health. This chain connects TRBV4-3 to TRBJ2-1; 13 bases align to TRBD2. The source material was blood. The CDR3 spells CASSQDLGTSGTKDNEQFF. CDR3 DNA: TGCGCCAGCAGCCAAGATCTGGGGACTAGCGGGACAAAAGATAATGAGCAGTTCTTC.